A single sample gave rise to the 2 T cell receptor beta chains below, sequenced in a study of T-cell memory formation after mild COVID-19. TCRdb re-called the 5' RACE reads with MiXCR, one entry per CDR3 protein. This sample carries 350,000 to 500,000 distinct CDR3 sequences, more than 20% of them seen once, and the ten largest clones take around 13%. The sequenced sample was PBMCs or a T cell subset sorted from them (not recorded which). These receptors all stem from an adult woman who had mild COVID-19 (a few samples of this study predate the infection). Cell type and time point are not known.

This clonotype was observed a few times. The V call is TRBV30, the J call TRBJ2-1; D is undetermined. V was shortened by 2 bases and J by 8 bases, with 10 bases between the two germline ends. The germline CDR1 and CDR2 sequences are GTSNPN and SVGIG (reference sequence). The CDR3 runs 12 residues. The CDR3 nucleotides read TGTGCCTGGAGTTCGTATGCTTATGAGCAGTTCTTC. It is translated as CAWSSYAYEQFF.

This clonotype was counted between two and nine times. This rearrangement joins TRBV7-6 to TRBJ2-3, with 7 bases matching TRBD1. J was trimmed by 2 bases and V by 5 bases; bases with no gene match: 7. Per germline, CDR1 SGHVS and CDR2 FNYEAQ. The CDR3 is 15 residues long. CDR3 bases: TGTGCCAGCAGCCCCCAGACAGGGATCACAGATACGCAGTATTTT. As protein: CASSPQTGITDTQYF. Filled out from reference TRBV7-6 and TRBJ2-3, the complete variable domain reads GAGVSQSPRYKVTKRGQDVALRCDPISGHVSLYWYRQALGQGPEFLTYFNYEAQQDKSGLPNDRFSAERPEGSISTLTIQRTEQRDSAMYRCASSPQTGITDTQYFGPGTRLTVL.